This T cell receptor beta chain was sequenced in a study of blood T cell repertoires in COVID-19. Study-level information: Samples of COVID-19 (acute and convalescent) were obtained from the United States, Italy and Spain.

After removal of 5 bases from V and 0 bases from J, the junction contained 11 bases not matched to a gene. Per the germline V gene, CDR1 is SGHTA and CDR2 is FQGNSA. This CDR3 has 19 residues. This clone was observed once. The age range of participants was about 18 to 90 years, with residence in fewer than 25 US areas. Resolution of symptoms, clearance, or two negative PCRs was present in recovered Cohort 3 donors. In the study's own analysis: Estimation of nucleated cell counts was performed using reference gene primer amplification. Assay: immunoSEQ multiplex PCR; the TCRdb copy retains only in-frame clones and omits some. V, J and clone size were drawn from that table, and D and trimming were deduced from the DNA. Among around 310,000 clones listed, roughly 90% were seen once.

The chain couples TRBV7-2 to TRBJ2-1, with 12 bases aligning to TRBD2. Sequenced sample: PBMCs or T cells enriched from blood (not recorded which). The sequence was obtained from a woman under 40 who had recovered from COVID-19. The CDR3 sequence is CASSGRLAGDIPSYNEQFF. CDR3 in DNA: TGTGCCAGCAGCGGACGACTAGCGGGAGACATTCCCTCCTACAATGAGCAGTTCTTC.